One sample yielded the 18 T cell receptor beta chains listed below, sequenced in a study of stem cell transplantation in POMP-related autoinflammatory disease. Measured with immunoSEQ multiplex PCR; TCRdb has only the in-frame clones, and not every one. Among roughly 68,000 clones listed, more than 75% were seen once. The sample here was CD4+ T cells from PBMCs, taken after stem cell transplantation. The receptors were gathered from a human patient with POMP-related autoinflammation and immune dysregulation (PRAID). Part of the T cells may come from the graft donor.

V gene TRBV5-4 combines with J gene TRBJ1-2, with 8 positions matching TRBD1. The CDR3 has 13 residues. V shed 4 bases and J 6 bases; nucleotides not matched to a gene: 5. Germline V gene sequence: CDR1 SGHNT, CDR2 YYREEE (reference sequence). CDR3: CASSPRQGNGYTF. The CDR3 DNA follows: TGTGCCAGCAGCCCGAGACAGGGGAATGGCTACACCTTC.

The gene calls are TRBV4-1 and TRBJ1-5, with D possibly being TRBD1 (6 bases). Germline CDR1 and CDR2: MGHRA and YSYEKL. With 5 bases removed from V and 5 bases from J, the gap between germline ends came to 10 bases. CDR3 length equals 13 residues. The CDR3 reads CASSWTAYQPQHF. CDR3 coding DNA: TGCGCCAGCAGCTGGACAGCCTATCAGCCCCAGCATTTT.

The V gene is TRBV4-2, the J gene TRBJ2-5; 9 bases align to TRBD2. The CDR3 extends over 16 amino acids. J was trimmed by 1 base and V by 2 bases; bases with no gene match: 5. Germline assignment: CDR1 LGHNA and CDR2 YNFKEQ. The CDR3, as DNA: TGTGCCAGCAGCCAAAGAGGGCGGGAGGGCCAAGAGACCCAGTACTTC. This translates into CASSQRGREGQETQYF.

This clone has more than one count but fewer than ten. This chain connects TRBV15 to TRBJ2-3, with 8 bases that match TRBD1. V trimming: 3 bases; J trimming: 0 bases; junction bases outside the gene matches: 2. From germline, CDR1 is LNHNV and CDR2 YYDKDF (reference sequence). This CDR3 contains 15 residues. CDR3 DNA: TGTGCCACCAGCAGGACAGGGGTCAGCACAGATACGCAGTATTTT. Translated: CATSRTGVSTDTQYF.

The chain uses TRBV28 and TRBJ1-2; 10 bases map to TRBD1. V dropped 4 bases and J dropped 4; count of bases not matched to a gene: 3. CDR3 length: 14 residues. The germline gives CDR1 MDHEN, CDR2 SYDVKM. The CDR3 coding sequence is TGTGCCAGCAGTTGGACAGGGGGGGTCTATGGCTACACCTTC. This encodes CASSWTGGVYGYTF.

V is TRBV5-6 and J is TRBJ2-5; 8 bases agree with TRBD1. In germline, CDR1 is SGHDT, CDR2 YYEEEE. J gave up 2 bases and V 4 bases, and 7 bases lay outside the gene matches. This CDR3 comprises 15 residues. CDR3 loop: CASSLRDRRQETQYF. The CDR3 nucleotides read TGTGCCAGCAGCCTCCGGGACAGGCGGCAAGAGACCCAGTACTTC.

The chain joins TRBV27 to TRBJ2-3, with 8 bases aligning to TRBD1. CDR1 and CDR2 (germline): MNHEY, SMNVEV (reference sequence). V was clipped by 5 bases and J by 4 bases; unmatched bases: 11. The CDR3 is 16 amino acids. The CDR3 reads CASSPGTGRNADTQYF. CDR3 bases: TGTGCCAGCAGTCCCGGGACAGGTAGGAATGCAGATACGCAGTATTTT.

V and J are TRBV7-2 and TRBJ2-2; no definite D call. The V gene's germline CDR1 is SGHTA and CDR2 FQGNSA. The germline V and J ends were trimmed by 0 bases and 3 bases, with 5 bases remaining between them. This CDR3 is built from 14 residues. CDR3 region: CASSLADYTGELFF. The CDR3 DNA sequence: TGTGCCAGCAGCTTAGCGGATTACACCGGGGAGCTGTTTTTT.

The chain has TRBV28 and TRBJ2-3; 12 bases fit TRBD2. Trimming took 5 bases from V and 6 from J; bases not matched to a gene: 9. Germline CDR1 reads MDHEN; CDR2 reads SYDVKM. The CDR3 has 16 residues. CDR3 sequence reads: CASSQPLAGGLDTQYF. The CDR3 DNA reads TGTGCCAGCAGTCAACCTCTAGCGGGAGGGTTGGATACGCAGTATTTT.

The V gene is TRBV7-9, the J gene TRBJ1-4, with 7 bases matching TRBD1. CDR1 is SEHNR and CDR2 is FQNEAQ in the germline V gene (reference sequence). After removal of 5 bases from V and 7 bases from J, the junction contained 10 bases not matched to a gene. The CDR3 contains 15 residues. This chain's CDR3 is CASSVHRGLVEKLFF. In DNA, the CDR3 is TGTGCCAGCAGCGTACACAGGGGTCTGGTTGAAAAACTGTTTTTT.

The rearrangement uses TRBV11-2 and TRBJ2-1, with a tentative D call TRBD1 (6 bases). V was pared by 3 bases and J by 6 bases, with 15 bases between. CDR3 length equals 15 residues. The germline CDR1 and CDR2 sequences are SGHAT and FQNNGV. CDR3 protein: CASSLHTGKGNEQFF. In nucleotides, the CDR3 is TGTGCCAGCAGCTTGCATACAGGGAAAGGCAATGAGCAGTTCTTC.

The chain combines TRBV11-2 with TRBJ1-4; D remains ambiguous. This CDR3 contains 15 residues. Trimming pared 1 base from V and 4 bases from J, leaving 10 bases between. Per the germline V gene, CDR1 is SGHAT and CDR2 is FQNNGV. The chain's CDR3 is CASSLVGQRNEKLFF. Written as DNA, the CDR3 is TGTGCCAGCAGCTTAGTTGGCCAGCGTAATGAAAAACTGTTTTTT.

V usage is TRBV19 and J usage is TRBJ2-5, with D possibly matching TRBD1 (6 bases). Per the germline V gene, CDR1 is LNHDA and CDR2 is SQIVND (reference sequence). The length of the CDR3 is 13 residues. The V gene lost 6 bases and the J gene lost 1 base, with 9 bases spanning the gap. This CDR3 reads CASSLRGQETQYF. As DNA, the CDR3 is TGTGCCAGTAGCCTCAGGGGCCAAGAGACCCAGTACTTC. Full variable domain (rest looked up from reference TRBV19 and TRBJ2-5): DGGITQSPKYLFRKEGQNVTLSCEQNLNHDAMYWYRQDPGQGLRLIYYSQIVNDFQKGDIAEGYSVSREKKESFPLTVTSAQKNPTAFYLCASSLRGQETQYFGPGTRLLVL.

The gene calls are TRBV5-8 and TRBJ2-4; D is ambiguous. CDR3 length equals 13 residues. Germline assignment: CDR1 SGHTS and CDR2 YDEGEE. V was pared by 0 bases and J by 6 bases, with 7 bases between. CDR3 in amino acids: CASSLGLGNIQYF. Here the CDR3 DNA reads TGTGCCAGCAGCTTGGGTCTCGGAAACATTCAGTACTTC.

The J gene is TRBJ2-3, the V gene TRBV4-1; D is possibly TRBD1 (5 bases). Trimming stripped 1 base from V and 3 bases from J, with 17 bases between. This CDR3 has 17 amino acids. Per germline, CDR1 MGHRA and CDR2 YSYEKL. This CDR3 is CASSQVGPPLPTDTQYF. The CDR3 coding sequence is TGCGCCAGCAGCCAAGTGGGGCCTCCTTTGCCGACAGATACGCAGTATTTT.

This chain connects TRBV19 to TRBJ2-1; possibly TRBD1 for D (6 bases). This CDR3 region has 15 residues. V lost 0 bases to trimming and J lost 8 bases, with 14 bases between them. Germline V gene data show CDR1 as LNHDA and CDR2 as SQIVND (reference sequence). As DNA, the CDR3 is TGTGCCAGTAGTATAGACAGGGGACGTCCGGATGAGCAGTTCTTC. Residues: CASSIDRGRPDEQFF.

This clone has only a few counts. This chain uses TRBV5-1 with TRBJ1-1; tentative D call: TRBD1 (6 bases). This CDR3 spans 15 amino acids. The germline V gene encodes CDR1 SGHRS and CDR2 YFSETQ. The V gene lost 1 base and the J gene lost 2 bases, with 12 bases spanning the gap. The chain's CDR3 is CASSLSTGKNTEAFF. As DNA, the CDR3 is TGCGCCAGCAGCTTGAGTACAGGGAAAAACACTGAAGCTTTCTTT.

CDR3 residues: CASSPGGGNQPQHF. CDR3 nucleotide sequence: TGTGCCAGCTCACCAGGGGGGGGAAATCAGCCCCAGCATTTT. V is TRBV18 and J is TRBJ1-5; D might be TRBD1 (5 bases). Germline CDR1 KGHSH, CDR2 LQKENI. Trimming removed 2 bases at V and 4 bases at J, with 9 bases between. The CDR3 is 14 residues long. Variable domain in full (rest from reference TRBV18 and TRBJ1-5): NAGVMQNPRHLVRRRGQEARLRCSPMKGHSHVYWYRQLPEEGLKFMVYLQKENIIDESGMPKERFSAEFPKEGPSILRIQQVVRGDSAAYFCASSPGGGNQPQHFGDGTRLSIL.